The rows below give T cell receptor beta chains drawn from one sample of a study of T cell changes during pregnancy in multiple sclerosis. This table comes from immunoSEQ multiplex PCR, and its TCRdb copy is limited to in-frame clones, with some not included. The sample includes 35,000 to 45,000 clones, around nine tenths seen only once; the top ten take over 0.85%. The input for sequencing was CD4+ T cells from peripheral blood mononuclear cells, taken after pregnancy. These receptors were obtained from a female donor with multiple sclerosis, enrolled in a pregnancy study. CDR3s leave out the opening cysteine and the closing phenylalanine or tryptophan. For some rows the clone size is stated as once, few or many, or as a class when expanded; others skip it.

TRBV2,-,ASRHLAAAFQETQY
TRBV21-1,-,ASSLEGVCNNEQF
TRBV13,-,ASSFLDFIAGGVTDTQY
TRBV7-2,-,ASSPRGGSRSYEQY
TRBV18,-,ASSPMAGGQGGYT
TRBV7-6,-,ASSSRYRGLSGNTIY
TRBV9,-,ASSVTGAPIT
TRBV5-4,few,ASSFIESYEQY
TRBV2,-,ASSEARQGNTEAF
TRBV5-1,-,ASSLATGTDAF
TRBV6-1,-,ASHRGGGGALEQF
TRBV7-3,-,ASSLRLGAENTEAF
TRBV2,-,ASSESNTGELF
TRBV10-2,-,ASSEGVYGYT
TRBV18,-,ASSPNATSGGAPVGGANVLT
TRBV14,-,ASSQGANYGYT
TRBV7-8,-,ASSLRASGLYNEQF
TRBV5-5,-,ASSPPGREAYEQY
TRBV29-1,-,SVLAGGHQETQY
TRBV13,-,ASSFPGLAGGPGTDTQY
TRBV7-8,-,ASSLRGGLYEQY
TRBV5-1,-,ASSQTGGANIQY
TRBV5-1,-,ASSLTGGLDEQY
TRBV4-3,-,ASSQTLRDNEQF
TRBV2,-,ASSERYTSAADTQY
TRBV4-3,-,ASSQGSRDTEAF
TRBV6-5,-,ASSYSRAGSTYEQY
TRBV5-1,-,ASSLGPPAANEKLF
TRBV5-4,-,ASSPGGQTTGYT
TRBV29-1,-,SVGADDQPQH
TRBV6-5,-,ASTEQGRGHYGYT
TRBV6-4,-,ASSDRWGQGGSDTQY